The clone carrying this TCR beta chain came up many times. The target antigen is unknown. The sample belongs to a study of shared clonotypes between healthy human individuals. Study results and caveats: An anticipated effect of sequencing depth on clonotype sharing among donors was recognized. Sampling covered blood only; tissue repertoires likely differ.

Some clones are missing from TCRdb's copy, which holds only in-frame ones; the method was immunoSEQ multiplex PCR. The sample consists of some 530,000 clones, almost 80% of them appearing once. Trimming left V 2 bases short and J 3 bases short, with 11 bases between. Germline assignment: CDR1 KGHSH and CDR2 LQKENI. The length of the CDR3 is 15 residues. This receptor was taken from a woman aged 35 to 49 in good health. Some clones in this sample may be carry-over from other donors' samples. What was sequenced was PBMCs. This sequence joins TRBV18 and TRBJ1-5; tentatively, D is TRBD1 (5 bases). The CDR3 loop is CASSPSAGYNQPQHF. The CDR3 region has the DNA TGTGCCAGCTCACCATCGGCAGGGTACAATCAGCCCCAGCATTTT. The full variable domain, completed using reference TRBV18 and TRBJ1-5, is NAGVMQNPRHLVRRRGQEARLRCSPMKGHSHVYWYRQLPEEGLKFMVYLQKENIIDESGMPKERFSAEFPKEGPSILRIQQVVRGDSAAYFCASSPSAGYNQPQHFGDGTRLSIL.